The rows below give T cell receptor beta chains drawn from one sample of a study of Graves' ophthalmopathy and Graves' hyperthyroidism. Using its own MiXCR run on the multiplex PCR reads, TCRdb lists one record per CDR3 protein. The sample includes about 740,000 distinct CDR3 sequences, 40% seen only once; the top ten take approximately 46%. Material for sequencing was peripheral blood. The receptors originated from an adult man with Graves' ophthalmopathy. Both conserved end residues are part of each CDR3. The order of the fields is J gene, V gene, CDR3 protein.

j_gene: TRBJ1-6
v_gene: TRBV4-2
CDR3aa: CASSGGDGRFSALHF

j_gene: TRBJ2-7
v_gene: TRBV20-1
CDR3aa: CSASLQDVAYEQYF

j_gene: TRBJ2-5
v_gene: TRBV6-5
CDR3aa: CASSRTAETQYF

j_gene: TRBJ1-4
v_gene: TRBV7-6
CDR3aa: CASSGQGKGEKLFF

j_gene: TRBJ2-7
v_gene: TRBV20-1
CDR3aa: CSARVTRDLSYEQYF

j_gene: TRBJ2-5
v_gene: TRBV7-3
CDR3aa: CASSSTHQETQYF

j_gene: TRBJ2-7
v_gene: TRBV4-1
CDR3aa: CASSQDGRWTYEQYF

j_gene: TRBJ2-7
v_gene: TRBV5-1
CDR3aa: CASSGGQYSYEQYF

j_gene: TRBJ1-6
v_gene: TRBV20-1
CDR3aa: CSANRGSQNSPLHF

j_gene: TRBJ1-4
v_gene: TRBV29-1
CDR3aa: CSVDSRGQEKLFF